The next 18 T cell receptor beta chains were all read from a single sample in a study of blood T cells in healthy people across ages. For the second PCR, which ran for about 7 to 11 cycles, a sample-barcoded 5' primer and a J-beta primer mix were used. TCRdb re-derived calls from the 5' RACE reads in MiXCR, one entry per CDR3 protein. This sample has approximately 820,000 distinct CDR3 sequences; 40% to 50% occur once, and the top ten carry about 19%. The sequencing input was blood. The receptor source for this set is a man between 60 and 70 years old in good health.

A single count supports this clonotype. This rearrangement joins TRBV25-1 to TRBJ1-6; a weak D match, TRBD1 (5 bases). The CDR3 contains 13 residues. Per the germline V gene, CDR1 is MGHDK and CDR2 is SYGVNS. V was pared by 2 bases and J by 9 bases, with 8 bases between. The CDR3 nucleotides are TGTGCCAGCAGTGAAGTCCAGGGTTCACCCCTCCACTTT. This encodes CASSEVQGSPLHF.

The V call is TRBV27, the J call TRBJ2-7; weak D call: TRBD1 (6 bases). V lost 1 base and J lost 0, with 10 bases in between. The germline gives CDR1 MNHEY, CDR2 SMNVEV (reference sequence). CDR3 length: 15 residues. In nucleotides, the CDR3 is TGTGCCAGCAGTTTATACACAGGGAGCTCCTACGAGCAGTACTTC. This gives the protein CASSLYTGSSYEQYF.

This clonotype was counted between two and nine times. The CDR3 loop is CASSRGSNYGYTF. In nucleotides, the CDR3 is TGTGCCAGCAGCCGCGGCTCGAACTATGGCTACACCTTC. The chain has TRBV7-9 and TRBJ1-2; D is unresolved. The CDR3 runs to 13 residues. CDR1 is SEHNR, CDR2 FQNEAQ, per germline (reference sequence). The V end lost 5 bases, the J end lost 2 bases, and 9 bases lay between the germline ends.

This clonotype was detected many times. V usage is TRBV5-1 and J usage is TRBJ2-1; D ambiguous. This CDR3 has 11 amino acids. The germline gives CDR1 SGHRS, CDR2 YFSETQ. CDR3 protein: CARRTYNEQFF. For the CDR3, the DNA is TGCGCACGACGGACCTACAATGAGCAGTTCTTC.

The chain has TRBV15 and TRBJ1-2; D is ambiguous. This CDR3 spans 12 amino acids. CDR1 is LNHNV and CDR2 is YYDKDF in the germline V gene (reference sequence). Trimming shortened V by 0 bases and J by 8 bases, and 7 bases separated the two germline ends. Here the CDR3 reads CATSRDRLGYTF. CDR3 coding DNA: TGTGCCACCAGCAGAGATCGGCTGGGCTACACCTTC.

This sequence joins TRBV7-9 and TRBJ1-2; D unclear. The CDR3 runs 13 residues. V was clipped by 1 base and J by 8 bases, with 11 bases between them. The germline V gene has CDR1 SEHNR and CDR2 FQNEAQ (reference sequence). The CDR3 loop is CASSLDSVGGYTF. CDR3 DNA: TGTGCCAGCAGCTTAGACAGCGTAGGAGGCTACACCTTC.

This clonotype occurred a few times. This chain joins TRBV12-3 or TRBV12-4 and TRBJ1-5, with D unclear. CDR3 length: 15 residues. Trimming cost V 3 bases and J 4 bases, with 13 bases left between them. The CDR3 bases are TGTGCCAGCAGTTTCGGTGCGACGGGGAATCAGCCCCAGCATTTT. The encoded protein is CASSFGATGNQPQHF.

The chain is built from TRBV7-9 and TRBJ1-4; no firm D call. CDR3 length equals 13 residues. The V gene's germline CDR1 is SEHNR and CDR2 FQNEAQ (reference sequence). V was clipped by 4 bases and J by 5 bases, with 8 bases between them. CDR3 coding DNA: TGTGCCAGCAGCTCATACGGGAATGAAAAACTGTTTTTT. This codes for CASSSYGNEKLFF. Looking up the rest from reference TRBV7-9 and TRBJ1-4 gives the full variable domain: DTGVSQNPRHKITKRGQNVTFRCDPISEHNRLYWYRQTLGQGPEFLTYFQNEAQLEKSRLLSDRFSAERPKGSFSTLEIQRTEQGDSAMYLCASSSYGNEKLFFGSGTQLSVL.

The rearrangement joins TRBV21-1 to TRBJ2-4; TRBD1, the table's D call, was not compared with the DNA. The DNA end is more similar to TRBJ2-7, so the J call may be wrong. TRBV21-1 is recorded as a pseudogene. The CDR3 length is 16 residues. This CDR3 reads CASSNYGTGTSYEQYF. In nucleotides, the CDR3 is TGTGCCAGCAGCAACTACGGGACAGGTACCTCCTACGAGCAGTACTTC.

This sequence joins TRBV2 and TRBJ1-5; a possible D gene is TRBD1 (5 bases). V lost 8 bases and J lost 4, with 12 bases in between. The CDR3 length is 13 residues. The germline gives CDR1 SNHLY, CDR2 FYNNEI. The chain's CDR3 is CASGAGINQPQHF. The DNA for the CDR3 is TGTGCCAGCGGGGCAGGGATAAATCAGCCCCAGCATTTT.

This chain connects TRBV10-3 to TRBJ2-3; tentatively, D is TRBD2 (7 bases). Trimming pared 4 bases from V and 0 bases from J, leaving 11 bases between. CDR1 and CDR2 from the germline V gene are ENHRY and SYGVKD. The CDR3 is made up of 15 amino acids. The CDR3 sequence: CAISVRGGSTDTQYF. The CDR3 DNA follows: TGTGCCATCAGTGTGAGGGGGGGAAGCACAGATACGCAGTATTTT.

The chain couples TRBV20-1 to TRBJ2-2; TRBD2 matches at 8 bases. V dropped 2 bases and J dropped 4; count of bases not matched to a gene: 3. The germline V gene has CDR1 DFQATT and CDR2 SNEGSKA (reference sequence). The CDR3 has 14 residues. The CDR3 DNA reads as TGCAGTGCTAGATTGGCGGGGGGCACCGGGGAGCTGTTTTTT. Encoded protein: CSARLAGGTGELFF.

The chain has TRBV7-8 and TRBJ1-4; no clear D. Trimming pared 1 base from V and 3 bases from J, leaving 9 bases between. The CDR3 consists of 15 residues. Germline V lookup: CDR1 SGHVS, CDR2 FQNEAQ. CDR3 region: CASSLVTAANEKLFF. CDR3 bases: TGTGCCAGCAGCTTAGTAACAGCCGCTAATGAAAAACTGTTTTTT. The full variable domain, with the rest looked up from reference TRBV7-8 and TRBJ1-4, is GAGVSQSPRYKVAKRGQDVALRCDPISGHVSLFWYQQALGQGPEFLTYFQNEAQLDKSGLPSDRFFAERPEGSVSTLKIQRTQQEDSAVYLCASSLVTAANEKLFFGSGTQLSVL.

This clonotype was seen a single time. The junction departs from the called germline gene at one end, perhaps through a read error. The CDR3 DNA reads TGTGCCAGCAGTTATAGGCTAGCGGCCTCCTGCGAGCAGTACTTC. This translates into CASSYRLAASCEQYF. The chain combines TRBV6-6 with TRBJ2-4; 7 bases align to TRBD2. Gene TRBJ2-7 matches the end of the DNA better, so the J call may be wrong. The germline gives CDR1 MNHNY, CDR2 SVGAGI (reference sequence). This CDR3 spans 15 amino acids.

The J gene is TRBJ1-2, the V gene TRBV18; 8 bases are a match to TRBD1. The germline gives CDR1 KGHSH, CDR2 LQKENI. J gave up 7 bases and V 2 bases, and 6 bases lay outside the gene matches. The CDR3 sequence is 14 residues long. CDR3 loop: CASSPGTGGIGYTF. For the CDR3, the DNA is TGTGCCAGCTCACCAGGCACAGGGGGTATTGGCTACACCTTC. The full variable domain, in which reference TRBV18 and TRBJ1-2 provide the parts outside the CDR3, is NAGVMQNPRHLVRRRGQEARLRCSPMKGHSHVYWYRQLPEEGLKFMVYLQKENIIDESGMPKERFSAEFPKEGPSILRIQQVVRGDSAAYFCASSPGTGGIGYTFGSGTRLTVV.

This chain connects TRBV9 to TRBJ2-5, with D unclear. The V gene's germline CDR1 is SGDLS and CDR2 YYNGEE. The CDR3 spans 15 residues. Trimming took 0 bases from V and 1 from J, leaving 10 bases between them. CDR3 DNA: TGTGCCAGCAGCGTAGGCTCGGCAGTCCAAGAGACCCAGTACTTC. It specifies CASSVGSAVQETQYF.

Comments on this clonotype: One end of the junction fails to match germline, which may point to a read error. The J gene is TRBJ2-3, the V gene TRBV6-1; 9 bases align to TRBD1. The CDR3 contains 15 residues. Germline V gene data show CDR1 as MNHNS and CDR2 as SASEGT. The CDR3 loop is CGSSEWEGTGLTQYF. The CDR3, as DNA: TGTGGCAGCAGTGAATGGGAGGGGACAGGGCTTACGCAGTATTTT.

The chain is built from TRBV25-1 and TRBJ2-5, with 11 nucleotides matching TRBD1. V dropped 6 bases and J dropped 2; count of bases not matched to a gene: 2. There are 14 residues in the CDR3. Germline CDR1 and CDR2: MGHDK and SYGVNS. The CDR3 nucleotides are TGTGCCAGCAGGGGGACAGGGGGGCAAGAGACCCAGTACTTC. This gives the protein CASRGTGGQETQYF.